What follows is one T cell receptor (beta chain) and its context. Its antigen remains unidentified. Preparation of the TCRbeta library was carried out with unique molecular identifiers. Via MiXCR, TCRdb re-called the PCR reads, giving one row per CDR3 protein. The profile covers about 580,000 distinct CDR3 sequences, with about 21% appearing a single time and 13% to 15% taken by the ten largest. These data belong to a study of T-cell reconstitution after alpha-beta-depleted transplantation in children. Overall study results and limits: Two months or so post-transplant, alpha-beta T cells reportedly derived from several hundred expanded graft clones. T-cell numbers and diversity one year post-transplant derived largely from freshly generated T cells.

The CDR3 consists of 14 residues. Germline CDR1 and CDR2: SEHNR and FQNEAQ (reference sequence). V gave up 3 bases and J gave up 4 bases, with 12 bases separating them. The TCR sequence derives from a boy under two years old who had a stem cell transplant for acute myeloid leukemia, so the T cells may come from the graft donor. This sample comprised PBMCs, mostly from graft donor cells, obtained 360 days after TCRalphabeta/CD19-depleted stem cell transplant. J is TRBJ2-5 and V is TRBV7-9; D gene ambiguous. The chain's CDR3 is CASSLLSSGETQYF. The CDR3, as DNA: TGTGCCAGCAGCTTGCTCTCATCGGGAGAGACCCAGTACTTC.